Each of the 23 T cell receptor beta chains below was sequenced from the same sample in a study of T cell repertoires in cytomegalovirus infection. TCRdb redid the calling of the reads with MiXCR, one entry per CDR3 protein. Among some 440,000 distinct CDR3 sequences listed, about 33% were seen once. The sequencing sample was made of PBMCs. The receptors derive from a human donor in good health (CMV status not recorded). Some clones in this sample may be carry-over from other donors' samples.

This clonotype was counted between two and nine times. The V and J genes are TRBV6-8 and TRBJ1-6; 7 bases align to TRBD1. The CDR3 is 15 amino acids. J lost 7 bases, V lost 6 bases, and 9 bases had no gene match. Germline V gives CDR1 MNHGY, CDR2 SAAAGT. CDR3 in amino acids: CASSEGTAGNSPLHF. The DNA of the CDR3 is TGTGCCAGCAGCGAGGGGACAGCTGGAAATTCACCCCTCCACTTT.

Note on this clonotype: This could be a read error, since a much larger clone is one nucleotide away. The missing conserved phenylalanine or tryptophan at the end of this CDR3 makes a read error likely. The CDR3 sequence: CASSLGQGLYEQYC. CDR3 nucleotide sequence: TGTGCCAGCAGCTTAGGACAGGGGTTGTACGAGCAGTACTGC. The gene calls are TRBV7-2 and TRBJ2-7; TRBD1 matches 8 bases. In germline, CDR1 is SGHTA, CDR2 FQGNSA. The CDR3 consists of 14 residues. With V trimmed by 1 base and J by 4 bases, 3 bases remained unmatched.

CDR3 DNA: TGTGCCACCAGTGATCCAGCTAGAGGGGTAGAGACCCAGTACTTC. As protein: CATSDPARGVETQYF. The chain has TRBV24-1 and TRBJ2-5; D tentatively reads TRBD1 or TRBD2 (5 bases each). With 3 bases removed from V and 4 bases from J, the gap between germline ends came to 14 bases. The CDR3 contains 15 residues. CDR1 is KGHDR and CDR2 is SFDVKD in the germline V gene.

V usage is TRBV7-6 and J usage is TRBJ2-3; TRBD2 might be the D (7 bases). This CDR3 has 16 residues. Germline V gene data show CDR1 as SGHVS and CDR2 as FNYEAQ. Trimming removed 5 bases from V and 4 bases from J, with 19 bases in between. This CDR3 reads CASSTPEWGGSDTQYF. The CDR3 bases are TGTGCCAGCAGCACCCCAGAGTGGGGGGGCTCAGATACGCAGTATTTT.

This clonotype was counted ten times or more. V usage is TRBV7-8 and J usage is TRBJ1-1; TRBD1 is a possible D gene (5 bases). V lost 1 base to trimming and J lost 1 base, with 10 bases between them. The CDR3 loop spans 15 amino acids. Germline CDR1 reads SGHVS; CDR2 reads FQNEAQ. This CDR3 reads CASSLEGQPNTEAFF. In DNA form, the CDR3 reads TGTGCCAGCAGCTTAGAGGGGCAACCGAACACTGAAGCTTTCTTT.

As to this clonotype: This is likely a read error, given that the CDR3 carries no conserved phenylalanine or tryptophan at its end. The CDR3 reads CASSYGLAGAPNEQFC. Here the CDR3 DNA reads TGTGCCAGCAGCTACGGACTAGCGGGGGCACCCAATGAGCAGTTCTGC. This rearrangement joins TRBV7-4 to TRBJ2-1, with 13 bases identical to TRBD2. V lost 4 bases, J lost 6 bases, and 6 bases stayed unmatched. This CDR3 spans 16 amino acids. Germline CDR1 SGHVT, CDR2 SQSDAQ.

The gene calls are TRBV20-1 and TRBJ1-6, with D possibly being TRBD1 (6 bases). The germline V gene has CDR1 DFQATT and CDR2 SNEGSKA (reference sequence). The germline V and J ends were trimmed by 0 bases and 7 bases, with 13 bases remaining between them. The CDR3 is 15 amino acids. The CDR3 protein is CSARDQQGQNSPLHF. The CDR3 DNA reads as TGCAGTGCTAGAGATCAACAGGGACAAAATTCACCCCTCCACTTT.

This clonotype appeared a few times. This sequence joins TRBV7-8 and TRBJ1-5; tentative D call: TRBD1 (6 bases). Germline V gene sequence: CDR1 SGHVS, CDR2 FQNEAQ. Deletions cut 1 base from V and 5 bases from J, with 15 bases between. This CDR3 is built from 16 residues. CDR3 bases: TGTGCCAGCAGCTTAGGGAAACAGGGCTTCTATCAGCCCCAGCATTTT. It translates to CASSLGKQGFYQPQHF.

In its sample, this clonotype was seen a few times. The chain carries TRBV7-6 and TRBJ1-1; no reliable D call. Germline-derived CDR1 and CDR2 are SGHVS and FNYEAQ. This CDR3 contains 13 residues. Trimming took off 3 bases at V and 0 bases at J, with 5 bases between the two ends. CDR3 DNA sequence: TGTGCCAGCAGCTTCACAGTGAACACTGAAGCTTTCTTT. Translation gives CASSFTVNTEAFF.

The genes are TRBV2 and TRBJ2-5; 8 bases fit TRBD1. The germline V gene has CDR1 SNHLY and CDR2 FYNNEI. The CDR3 length is 14 residues. Losses at the gene ends were 6 bases for V and 4 bases for J; bases not matched to a gene: 7. CDR3 region: CASSRQGMVETQYF. CDR3 bases: TGTGCCAGCAGCCGACAGGGGATGGTAGAGACCCAGTACTTC.

The chain is built from TRBV12-3 or TRBV12-4 and TRBJ2-1, with 7 bases matching TRBD2. The CDR3 has 14 amino acids. Trimming cost V 3 bases and J 9 bases; bases outside gene matches: 8. Here the CDR3 DNA reads TGTGCCAGCAGTTTGAGGACTAGTTTGGGTGAGCAGTTCTTC. This gives the protein CASSLRTSLGEQFF.

This clonotype has at least ten counts. The chain recombines TRBV7-8 with TRBJ2-2, with D perhaps TRBD1 (5 bases). V gave up 1 base and J gave up 1 base, with 10 bases separating them. Germline CDR1 reads SGHVS; CDR2 reads FQNEAQ. The CDR3 covers 16 residues. The CDR3, as DNA: TGTGCCAGCAGCTTAGAGGGGAATAGGAACACCGGGGAGCTGTTTTTT. It translates to CASSLEGNRNTGELFF. Supplemented by reference TRBV7-8 and TRBJ2-2, the full variable domain reads GAGVSQSPRYKVAKRGQDVALRCDPISGHVSLFWYQQALGQGPEFLTYFQNEAQLDKSGLPSDRFFAERPEGSVSTLKIQRTQQEDSAVYLCASSLEGNRNTGELFFGEGSRLTVL.

This chain links TRBV4-1 with TRBJ1-3; D possibly corresponds to TRBD1 (6 bases). This CDR3 spans 16 amino acids. The germline V gene encodes CDR1 MGHRA and CDR2 YSYEKL. V was clipped by 3 bases and J by 0 bases, with 12 bases between them. CDR3 in amino acids: CASSHSPQGSGNTIYF. The CDR3 region has the DNA TGCGCCAGCAGCCACTCACCACAGGGCTCTGGAAACACCATATATTTT.

This clonotype was counted between two and nine times. The V call is TRBV5-5, the J call TRBJ1-4; 7 bases map to TRBD1. The ends lost 3 bases at V and 8 bases at J; junction bases unmatched: 7. CDR1 SGHKS and CDR2 YYEKEE come from the germline V gene (reference sequence). This CDR3 contains 14 residues. CDR3 coding DNA: TGTGCCAGCAGCTCAAGACAGGGTATAGAAAAACTGTTTTTT. Residues: CASSSRQGIEKLFF.

This chain joins TRBV28 and TRBJ1-5; D remains unclear. Looked up from germline, CDR1 is MDHEN and CDR2 is SYDVKM. There are 11 residues in the CDR3. Trimming left V 5 bases short and J 4 bases short, with 3 bases between. The CDR3 nucleotides are TGTGCCAGCAGTGGGAATCAGCCCCAGCATTTT. Protein sequence: CASSGNQPQHF.

This clonotype has ten or more counts. This chain uses TRBV12-3 or TRBV12-4 with TRBJ2-3; 9 bases align to TRBD1. Trimming at V came to 5 bases and at J to 4 bases, leaving 10 bases not matched to a gene. The CDR3 totals 16 residues. In DNA form, the CDR3 reads TGTGCCAGCAGTCTGGCCGGGACAGGGCTGGCAGATACGCAGTATTTT. This codes for CASSLAGTGLADTQYF.

This clonotype showed up many times. V and J are TRBV25-1 and TRBJ1-3; 12 bases align to TRBD1. CDR1 and CDR2 (germline): MGHDK, SYGVNS. Germline trimming cut 2 bases from V and 5 bases from J; bases unmatched to any gene: 1. This CDR3 has 15 residues. The CDR3 reads CASSEGTGGRNTIYF. The CDR3 coding sequence is TGTGCCAGCAGTGAAGGGACAGGGGGCCGAAACACCATATATTTT. The entire variable domain, with the rest obtained from reference TRBV25-1 and TRBJ1-3, is as follows: EADIYQTPRYLVIGTGKKITLECSQTMGHDKMYWYQQDPGMELHLIHYSYGVNSTEKGDLSSESTVSRIRTEHFPLTLESARPSHTSQYLCASSEGTGGRNTIYFGEGSWLTVV.

The chain recombines TRBV7-2 with TRBJ2-7; 9 bases map to TRBD2. The J segment lost 3 bases and the V segment lost 5 bases, leaving 8 bases of the junction unmatched. Germline loops: CDR1 SGHTA, CDR2 FQGNSA. This CDR3 has 15 amino acids. The CDR3 loop is CASSVFGTSNYEQYF. The CDR3 DNA is TGTGCCAGCAGCGTATTCGGGACTAGCAACTACGAGCAGTACTTC.

This CDR3 reads CATKEQVSGANVLTF. CDR3 nucleotides: TGTGCCACCAAAGAACAGGTATCTGGGGCCAACGTCCTGACTTTC. The V and J genes are TRBV24-1 and TRBJ2-6; D is possibly TRBD1 (5 bases). The CDR3 has 15 residues. The germline V and J ends were trimmed by 8 bases and 1 base, with 11 bases remaining between them. The germline gives CDR1 KGHDR, CDR2 SFDVKD.

A note on this clonotype: This CDR3 fails to terminate in the conserved phenylalanine or tryptophan, so it likely reflects a read error. The chain couples TRBV5-6 to TRBJ2-5, with 8 bases matching TRBD2. V shed 6 bases and J 2 bases; nucleotides not matched to a gene: 9. Germline CDR1 reads SGHDT; CDR2 reads YYEEEE. The CDR3 has 15 amino acids. CDR3 in amino acids: CASTPGTRVQETQYC. In DNA form, the CDR3 reads TGTGCCAGCACCCCCGGGACTAGAGTACAAGAGACCCAGTACTGC.

The V gene is TRBV4-2, the J gene TRBJ2-7, with 12 bases that match TRBD2. The germline V gene encodes CDR1 LGHNA and CDR2 YNFKEQ. The CDR3 runs to 18 residues. J was trimmed by 4 bases and V by 1 base; bases with no gene match: 11. CDR3 bases: TGTGCCAGCAGCCAAGCGGCTAGCGGGGGGGCCGGAGGGTACGAGCAGTACTTC. It encodes CASSQAASGGAGGYEQYF.

This chain links TRBV6-5 with TRBJ2-5; either TRBD1 or TRBD2 may fit D (5 bases each). CDR1 and CDR2 (germline): MNHEY, SVGAGI. CDR3 length: 17 amino acids. V was cut by 0 bases and J by 0 bases, with 14 bases left in between. The DNA of the CDR3 is TGTGCCAGCAGTTACTCTATCCCCGGGGACCACCAAGAGACCCAGTACTTC. Protein: CASSYSIPGDHQETQYF.

This clonotype was detected many times. The J gene is TRBJ1-5, the V gene TRBV7-2, with D perhaps TRBD1 (6 bases). Trimming took 5 bases from V and 3 from J, leaving 8 bases between them. Germline V gene sequence: CDR1 SGHTA, CDR2 FQGNSA. This CDR3 is 13 amino acids long. CDR3 region: CASSRDNNQPQHF. The CDR3 DNA reads TGTGCCAGCAGCCGGGACAACAATCAGCCCCAGCATTTT.